The 9 T cell receptor beta chains below all came from one sample that was sequenced in a study of human versus mouse CDR3 diversity and MHC coevolution (dated by TCRdb to 2016 to 2017). The library was built by means of the immunoSEQ multiplex PCR assay. TCRdb took this table from immuneACCESS and kept in-frame rearrangements with V and J called. Such tables lack part of the clones; where checked against another copy, unresolved V genes explain under half of the gap, and the rest is unexplained. The sample has just under 60,000 clones on record, around 94% of them singletons. The top ten hold 18% of the sample. Sequenced material: naive CD4+ T cells from blood. According to the study, the label for this sample's cell subset or site signals: CD45RO-negative CD62L-positive naive CD4 T cells. All receptors derive from a person between 55 and 69 years old in good health.

The CDR3 loop is CAISEGTGETDTQYF. The CDR3 DNA reads TGTGCCATCAGTGAGGGGACAGGGGAAACAGATACGCAGTATTTT. The chain recombines TRBV10-3 with TRBJ2-3; 10 positions match TRBD1. CDR3 length: 15 residues. Trimming took 2 bases from V and 3 from J; bases not matched to a gene: 2. From germline, CDR1 is ENHRY and CDR2 SYGVKD.

The chain is built from TRBV19 and TRBJ2-7, with 8 positions matching TRBD2. Germline assignment: CDR1 LNHDA and CDR2 SQIVND (reference sequence). The CDR3 runs 14 residues. V was clipped by 6 bases and J by 2 bases; unmatched bases: 6. This chain's CDR3 is CASSPGLGTYEQYF. DNA of the CDR3: TGTGCCAGTAGCCCGGGACTAGGGACCTACGAGCAGTACTTC.

The chain employs TRBV6-5 and TRBJ1-2, with D uncertain. V dropped 0 bases and J dropped 4 bases, with 9 bases sitting between them. Germline V gives CDR1 MNHEY, CDR2 SVGAGI. This CDR3 is 14 amino acids long. CDR3 sequence: CASSYSAGPYGYTF. The CDR3 DNA reads TGTGCCAGCAGTTACTCGGCAGGTCCCTATGGCTACACCTTC.

This clone showed up just once. The V gene is TRBV11-2, the J gene TRBJ2-7, with D perhaps TRBD1 (6 bases). Germline V gives CDR1 SGHAT, CDR2 FQNNGV. This CDR3 comprises 15 residues. V gave up 1 base and J gave up 4 bases, with 14 bases separating them. DNA for the CDR3: TGTGCCAGCAGCTTAGGGCCAGGGGCCCAGTACGAGCAGTACTTC. Translated, it gives CASSLGPGAQYEQYF.

In the case of this clone: At one boundary the junction diverges from the germline segment, which might be a read error. The chain links TRBV6-1 to TRBJ2-2; a weak D match, TRBD1 (6 bases). CDR1 MNHNS and CDR2 SASEGT come from the germline V gene. The CDR3 loop spans 18 amino acids. Here the CDR3 DNA reads TGTGCCAGCAGTGACCCCGCTGGGGGCCTGACGAAAACCGGGGAGCTGTTTTTT. Protein sequence: CASSDPAGGLTKTGELFF.

V and J are TRBV28 and TRBJ1-5; a weak D match, TRBD1 (6 bases). Trimming shortened V by 6 bases and J by 1 base, and 10 bases separated the two germline ends. This CDR3 spans 14 amino acids. Per germline, CDR1 MDHEN and CDR2 SYDVKM. The CDR3 loop is CASRIGQSNQPQHF. CDR3 in DNA: TGTGCCAGCAGGATTGGACAGAGCAATCAGCCCCAGCATTTT.

This chain joins TRBV18 and TRBJ1-4; D remains unclear. The V and J ends lost 3 bases and 4 bases respectively, with 9 bases between them. This CDR3 comprises 14 residues. CDR1 is KGHSH and CDR2 is LQKENI in the germline V gene. The CDR3 protein is CASSPPVDNEKLFF. CDR3 sequence (DNA): TGTGCCAGCTCACCCCCGGTAGATAATGAAAAACTGTTTTTT.

In this sample, this clone turned up once. The same CDR3 arises from other DNA sequences in this sample as well. J is TRBJ1-1 and V is TRBV7-9, with D perhaps TRBD1 (5 bases). The CDR3 length is 13 residues. V was cut by 3 bases and J by 1 base, with 6 bases left in between. Germline-derived CDR1 and CDR2 are SEHNR and FQNEAQ (reference sequence). DNA for the CDR3: TGTGCCAGCAGCTTCGGGGGGAACACTGAAGCTTTCTTT. Translating it yields CASSFGGNTEAFF. Full variable domain (remainder filled in from reference TRBV7-9 and TRBJ1-1): DTGVSQNPRHKITKRGQNVTFRCDPISEHNRLYWYRQTLGQGPEFLTYFQNEAQLEKSRLLSDRFSAERPKGSFSTLEIQRTEQGDSAMYLCASSFGGNTEAFFGQGTRLTVV.

V and J are TRBV6-6 and TRBJ1-3; 8 bases agree with TRBD1. CDR3 size: 15 residues. Germline lookup yields CDR1 MNHNY and CDR2 SVGAGI (reference sequence). The trim removed 4 bases at V and 2 bases at J, leaving 4 bases unmatched. The CDR3 reads CASSWGQATGNTIYF. The CDR3 region has the DNA TGTGCCAGCAGTTGGGGACAGGCGACTGGAAACACCATATATTTT.